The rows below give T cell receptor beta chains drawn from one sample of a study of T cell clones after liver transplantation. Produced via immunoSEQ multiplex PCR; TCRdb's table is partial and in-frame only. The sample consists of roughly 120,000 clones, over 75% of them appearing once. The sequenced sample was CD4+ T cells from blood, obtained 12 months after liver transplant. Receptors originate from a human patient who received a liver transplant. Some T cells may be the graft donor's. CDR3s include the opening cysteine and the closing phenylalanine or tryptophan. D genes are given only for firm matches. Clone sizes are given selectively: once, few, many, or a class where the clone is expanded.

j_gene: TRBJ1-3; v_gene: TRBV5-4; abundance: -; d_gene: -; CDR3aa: CASSLGGPGNTIYF; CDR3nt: TGTGCCAGCAGCTTGGGTGGACCTGGAAACACCATATATTTT
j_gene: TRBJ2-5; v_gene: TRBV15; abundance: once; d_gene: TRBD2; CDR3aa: CATSRDQRGREETQYF; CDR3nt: TGTGCCACCAGCAGAGATCAGCGGGGGCGTGAAGAGACCCAGTACTTC
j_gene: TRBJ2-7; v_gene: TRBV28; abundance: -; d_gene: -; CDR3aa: CASKSERPFPEQYF; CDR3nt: TGTGCCAGCAAGTCCGAACGGCCTTTTCCCGAGCAGTACTTC
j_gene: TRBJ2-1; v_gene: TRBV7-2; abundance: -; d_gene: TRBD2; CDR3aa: CASSLILLAGMNEQFF; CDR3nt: TGTGCCAGCAGCTTAATACTACTAGCGGGAATGAATGAGCAGTTCTTC
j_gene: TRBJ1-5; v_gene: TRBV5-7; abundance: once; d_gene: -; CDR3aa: CASSLGPQHF; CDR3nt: TGTGCCAGCAGCTTGGGGCCCCAGCATTTT
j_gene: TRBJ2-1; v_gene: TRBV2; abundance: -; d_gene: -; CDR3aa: CASSDPRGSGKQFF; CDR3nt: TGTGCCAGCAGTGACCCCCGGGGTAGCGGAAAGCAGTTCTTC
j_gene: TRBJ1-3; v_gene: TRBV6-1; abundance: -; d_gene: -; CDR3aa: CASRFKGEGNTIYF; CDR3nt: TGTGCCAGCCGATTTAAGGGAGAAGGAAACACCATATATTTT
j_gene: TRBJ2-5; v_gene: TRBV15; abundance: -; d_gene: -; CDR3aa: CATSEMLLGEETQYF; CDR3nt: TGTGCCACCAGCGAGATGCTTTTAGGGGAAGAGACCCAGTACTTC
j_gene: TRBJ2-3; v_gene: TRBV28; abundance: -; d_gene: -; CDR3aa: CASSLAGTDTQYF; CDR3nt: TGTGCCAGCAGTTTAGCGGGCACAGATACGCAGTATTTT
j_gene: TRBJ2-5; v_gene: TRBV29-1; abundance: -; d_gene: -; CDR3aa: CSVTTGRDPQETQYF; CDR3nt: TGCAGCGTAACGACAGGGCGGGACCCTCAAGAGACCCAGTACTTC
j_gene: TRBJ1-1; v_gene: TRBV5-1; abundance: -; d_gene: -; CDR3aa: CASSLSQGNTEAFF; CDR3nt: TGCGCCAGCAGCTTGAGCCAGGGGAACACTGAAGCTTTCTTT
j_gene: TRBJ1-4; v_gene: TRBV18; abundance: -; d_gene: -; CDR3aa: CASSPRGMEEKLFF; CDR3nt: TGTGCCAGCTCACCACGGGGGATGGAGGAAAAACTGTTTTTT
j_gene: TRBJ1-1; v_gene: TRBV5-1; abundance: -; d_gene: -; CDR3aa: CASSRGPQGTEAFF; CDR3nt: TGCGCCAGCAGTCGCGGCCCTCAGGGCACTGAAGCTTTCTTT
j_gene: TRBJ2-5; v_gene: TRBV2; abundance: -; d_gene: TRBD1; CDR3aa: CASSIQGAETQYF; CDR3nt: TGTGCCAGCAGTATACAGGGGGCCGAGACCCAGTACTTC
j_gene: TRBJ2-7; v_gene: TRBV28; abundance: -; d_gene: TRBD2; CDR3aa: CASSPQAGVIEQYF; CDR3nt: TGTGCCAGCAGTCCCCAAGCGGGAGTAATCGAGCAGTACTTC
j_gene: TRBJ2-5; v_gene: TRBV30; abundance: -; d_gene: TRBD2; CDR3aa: CAWSTGGETQYF; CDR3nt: TGTGCCTGGAGTACGGGGGGAGAGACCCAGTACTTC
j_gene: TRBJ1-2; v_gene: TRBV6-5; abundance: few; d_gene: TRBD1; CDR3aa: CASRRQGQNYGYTF; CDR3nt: TGTGCCAGCAGACGACAGGGACAGAACTATGGCTACACCTTC
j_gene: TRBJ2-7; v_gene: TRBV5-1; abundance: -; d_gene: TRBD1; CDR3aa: CASGLGQGMTYEQYF; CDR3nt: TGCGCCAGCGGCCTTGGACAGGGAATGACCTACGAGCAGTACTTC
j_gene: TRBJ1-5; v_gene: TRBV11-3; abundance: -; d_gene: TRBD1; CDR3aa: CASSRPTRQGAGQPQHF; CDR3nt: TGTGCCAGCAGCCGGCCCACGCGACAGGGGGCAGGGCAGCCCCAGCATTTT
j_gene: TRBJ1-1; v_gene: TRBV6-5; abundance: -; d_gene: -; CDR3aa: CASSLTGNTEAFF; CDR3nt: TGTGCCAGCAGTTTGACAGGGAACACTGAAGCTTTCTTT
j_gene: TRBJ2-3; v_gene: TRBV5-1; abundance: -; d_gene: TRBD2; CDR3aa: CASSVPGSGRASDTQYF; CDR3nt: TGCGCCAGCAGCGTACCCGGGAGCGGGAGGGCCTCAGATACGCAGTATTTT
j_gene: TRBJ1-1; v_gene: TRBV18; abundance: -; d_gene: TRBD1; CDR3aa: CASSPRGQIGGTSPNTEAFF; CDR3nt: TGTGCCAGCTCACCGAGGGGGCAAATTGGGGGGACTTCGCCGAACACTGAAGCTTTCTTT
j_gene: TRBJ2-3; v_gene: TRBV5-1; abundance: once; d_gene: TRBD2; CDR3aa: CASSLAGGRETSDTQYF; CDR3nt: TGCGCCAGCAGCTTGGCCGGTGGGCGGGAGACTTCAGATACGCAGTATTTT
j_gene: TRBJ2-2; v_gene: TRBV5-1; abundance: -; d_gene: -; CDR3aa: CASSLGAGELFF; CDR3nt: TGCGCCAGCAGCTTGGGGGCCGGGGAGCTGTTTTTT
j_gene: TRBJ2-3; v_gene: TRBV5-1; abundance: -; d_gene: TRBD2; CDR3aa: CASSLERGPSTDTQYF; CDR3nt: TGCGCCAGCAGCTTGGAGCGGGGGCCAAGCACAGATACGCAGTATTTT
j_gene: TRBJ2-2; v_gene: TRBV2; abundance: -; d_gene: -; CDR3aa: CASSQDPPTGELFF; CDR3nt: TGTGCCAGCAGCCAGGATCCCCCCACCGGGGAGCTGTTTTTT
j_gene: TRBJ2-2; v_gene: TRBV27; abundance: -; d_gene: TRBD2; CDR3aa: CASSSVAGPTGELFF; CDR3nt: TGTGCCAGCAGCAGCGTAGCGGGCCCCACCGGGGAGCTGTTTTTT